This T cell receptor beta chain was identified during a study of blood T cell repertoires in COVID-19. Study summary: COVID-19 samples, acute and convalescent, were from the United States, Italy and Spain. T cells, B-cell-depleted T cells, or PBMCs provided the cDNA or gDNA that served as material.

In the original analysis: Estimated nucleated cell counts came from reference gene primer amplification. Libraries were prepared by immunoSEQ multiplex PCR; TCRdb keeps only in-frame clonotypes and omits some of them. V, J and clone size are taken as reported in that table, and D and trimming were inferred from the DNA itself. The sample consists of under 200,000 clones, about three quarters of them appearing once. Germline V gene lookup returns CDR1 PRHDT and CDR2 FYEKMQ (reference sequence). J was trimmed by 5 bases and V by 4 bases; bases with no gene match: 6. The CDR3 totals 15 residues. The specimen was peripheral blood. The gene calls are TRBV13 and TRBJ1-5; TRBD1 matches at 9 bases. The receptor comes from a man aged 65 to 79 with acute or convalescent COVID-19. CDR3 sequence (DNA): TGTGCCAGCAGCTCAGGACAGGGGTCCCATCAGCCCCAGCATTTT. It is translated as CASSSGQGSHQPQHF.